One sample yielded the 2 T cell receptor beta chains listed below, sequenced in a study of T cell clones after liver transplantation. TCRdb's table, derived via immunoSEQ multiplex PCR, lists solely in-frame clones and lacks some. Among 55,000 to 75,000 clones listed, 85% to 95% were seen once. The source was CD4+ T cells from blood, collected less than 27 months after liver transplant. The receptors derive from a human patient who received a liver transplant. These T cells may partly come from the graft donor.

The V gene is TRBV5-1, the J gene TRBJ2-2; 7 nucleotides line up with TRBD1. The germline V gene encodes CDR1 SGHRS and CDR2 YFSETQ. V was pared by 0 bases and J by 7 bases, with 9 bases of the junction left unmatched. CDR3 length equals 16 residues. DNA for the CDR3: TGCGCCAGCAGCTTGGACGCGACAGGGCACGGCGGGGAGCTGTTTTTT. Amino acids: CASSLDATGHGGELFF.

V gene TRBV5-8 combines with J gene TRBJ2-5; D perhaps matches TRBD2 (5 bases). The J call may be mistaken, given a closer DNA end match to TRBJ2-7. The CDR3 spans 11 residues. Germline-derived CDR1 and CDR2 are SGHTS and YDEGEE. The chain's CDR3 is CASSIGGEQYF. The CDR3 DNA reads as TGTGCCAGCAGCATTGGAGGCGAGCAGTACTTC.